This TCR beta chain was identified in a study of T cell responses to AZD1222 COVID-19 vaccine. This CDR3 is built from 16 residues. Trimming took 3 bases from V and 4 from J; bases not matched to a gene: 11. CDR1 and CDR2 (germline): MDHEN, SYDVKM. This clone was found a few times. Its target is not known. The data were produced by immunoSEQ multiplex PCR, yet TCRdb's version contains in-frame clones alone and is incomplete. The sample carries about 140,000 clones, about nine tenths recorded once. Findings and limits, study-wide: Spike-specific TCR breadth and depth went up after people got two AZD1222 doses.

This chain uses TRBV28 with TRBJ1-2; 7 bases align to TRBD1. The sample here was peripheral blood, taken on day 0 of AZD1222 vaccination. The TCR comes from an adult in good health. The CDR3 nucleotides read TGTGCCAGCAGTTTGAGGTCAGGGGGGGTCGTCTATGGCTACACCTTC. It codes for CASSLRSGGVVYGYTF.